This T cell receptor beta chain was captured by sequencing in a study of cytomegalovirus exposure and HLA in healthy donors. Study summary: Early released data had about 85 million unique TCRs, all coming from HLA-typed donors.

Study outcomes and limitations: In a later analysis, several top co-occurrence clusters appeared linked to parvovirus B19, influenza, CMV and Epstein-Barr virus. An analysis that was carried out later associated 15,000 to 20,000 TCR beta sequences with HLA alleles at 0.05 false discovery rate. In a later analysis, the majority of CMV-associated beta chains seemingly showed HLA restriction.

Trimming pared 0 bases from V and 5 bases from J, leaving 11 bases between. The CDR3 is made up of 16 amino acids. CDR1 is SGHAT and CDR2 is FQNNGV in the germline V gene. Use of 60 Vbeta and 13 Jbeta primers characterized the PCR. The data were produced by immunoSEQ multiplex PCR, yet TCRdb's version contains in-frame clones alone and is incomplete. The sample shows about 130,000 clones, 80% to 85% of them seen only once. In this sample, this clone turned up once. As yet, its antigen is unknown. The origin of this receptor is a woman in her twenties or thirties in good health and CMV-seronegative. The J gene is TRBJ1-6, the V gene TRBV11-2, with no clear D. The specimen sequenced was PBMCs. The CDR3 loop reads CASSLDQRQHNSPLHF. In nucleotides, the CDR3 is TGTGCCAGCAGCTTAGATCAAAGACAACATAATTCACCCCTCCACTTT.